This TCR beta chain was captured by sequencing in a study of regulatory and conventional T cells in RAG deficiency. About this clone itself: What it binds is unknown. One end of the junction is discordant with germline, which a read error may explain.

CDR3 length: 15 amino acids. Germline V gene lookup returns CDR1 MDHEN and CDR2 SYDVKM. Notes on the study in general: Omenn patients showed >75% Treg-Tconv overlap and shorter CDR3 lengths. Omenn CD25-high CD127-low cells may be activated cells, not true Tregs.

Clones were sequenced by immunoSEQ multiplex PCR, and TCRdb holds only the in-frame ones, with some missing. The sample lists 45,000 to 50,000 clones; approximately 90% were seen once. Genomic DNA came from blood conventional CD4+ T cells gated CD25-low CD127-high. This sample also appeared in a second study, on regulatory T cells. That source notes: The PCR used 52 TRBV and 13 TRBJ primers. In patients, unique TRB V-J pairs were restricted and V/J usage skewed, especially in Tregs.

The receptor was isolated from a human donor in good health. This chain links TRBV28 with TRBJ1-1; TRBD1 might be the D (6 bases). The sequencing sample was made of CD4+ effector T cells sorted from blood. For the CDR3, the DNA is TGTGCCAGCAGTGCACCGACAGGAGGGGACACTGAAGTTTTCTTT. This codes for CASSAPTGGDTEVFF.